Ten or more counts support the clone carrying this T cell receptor (beta chain). Its antigen is as yet unknown. Every one of the donors was a healthy Caucasian. These data come from a study of identical twins. V was clipped by 3 bases and J by 3 bases; unmatched bases: 12. The length of the CDR3 is 18 residues. General study findings and limits: Out-of-frame alpha sequences shared between twins exhibited an excess of low generation probability.

Template switching added a universal primer site; cDNA carried unique molecular identifiers. TCRdb passed the 5' RACE reads through MiXCR, listing each CDR3 protein once. The sample lists around 490,000 distinct CDR3 sequences, nearly 15% seen once, with more than 0.4% in the top ten. Separately, the same data were catalogued under a study of yellow fever vaccine responses in identical twins. That work states: Twins' vaccine T cell responses were reported to seem partly convergent and partly personalized.

V is TRBV12-3 or TRBV12-4 and J is TRBJ2-5, with 11 bases matching TRBD1. This receptor was obtained from a woman aged 18-29 years in good health. Material for sequencing was CD4+ T cells sorted from blood. CDR3 coding DNA: TGTGCCAGCAGTTTCCTTTCTTCGGACAGGGGGCAAAAAGAGACCCAGTACTTC. Protein product: CASSFLSSDRGQKETQYF.